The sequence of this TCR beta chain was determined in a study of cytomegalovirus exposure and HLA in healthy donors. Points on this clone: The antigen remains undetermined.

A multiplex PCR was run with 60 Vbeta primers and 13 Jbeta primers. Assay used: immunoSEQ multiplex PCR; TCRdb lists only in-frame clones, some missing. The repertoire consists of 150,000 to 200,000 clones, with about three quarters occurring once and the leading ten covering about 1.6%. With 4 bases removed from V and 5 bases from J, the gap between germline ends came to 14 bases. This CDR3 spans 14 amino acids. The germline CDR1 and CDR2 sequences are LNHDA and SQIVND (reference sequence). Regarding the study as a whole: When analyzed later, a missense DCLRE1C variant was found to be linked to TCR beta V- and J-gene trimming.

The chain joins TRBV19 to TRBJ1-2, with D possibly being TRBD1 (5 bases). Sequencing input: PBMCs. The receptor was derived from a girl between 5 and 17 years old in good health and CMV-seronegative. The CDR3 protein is CASSSQGTSYGYTF. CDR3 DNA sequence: TGTGCCAGTAGTAGCCAGGGCACTTCTTATGGCTACACCTTC.